The entry below describes one T cell receptor beta chain. Antigen specificity is unknown. The data derive from a study of cytomegalovirus exposure and HLA in healthy donors. Study observations and caveats: The study designated about 180 TCR beta chains cytomegalovirus-associated. The tendency of first-cohort TCR clusters to co-occur in the 120 or so validation repertoires emerged from a later analysis.

The data were produced by immunoSEQ multiplex PCR, yet TCRdb's version contains in-frame clones alone and is incomplete. The repertoire includes over 150,000 clones, about 90% of them detected once, and more than 2.5% sits in the top ten. Per germline, CDR1 LNHDA and CDR2 SQIVND (reference sequence). Trimming pared 4 bases from V and 6 bases from J, leaving 15 bases between. This CDR3 is 14 amino acids long. Sequencing was carried out using PBMCs. The chain links TRBV19 to TRBJ1-1, with D possibly TRBD1 on 5 matching bases. The receptor was isolated from a woman aged 18-29 years in good health and CMV-seropositive. CDR3 sequence (DNA): TGTGCCAGTAGTACCGATGAAGGGGCCTCTGAAGCTTTCTTT. It codes for CASSTDEGASEAFF.